This TCR beta chain was sequenced during a study of CD8+ T cells in alopecia areata. Study-level background: Treatment comprised oral tofacitinib, 5 to 10 mg twice daily, in treated patients. Tofacitinib treatment spanned 6 to 18 months, with 6 months off drug afterward. Findings of the study overall: Across lesional scalp, and particularly alopecia totalis/universalis, clonality surpassed that of normal scalp.

RNA was extracted and reverse transcribed into cDNA as the sequencing template. The data were produced by immunoSEQ multiplex PCR, yet TCRdb's version contains in-frame clones alone and is incomplete. The profile shows about 7,500 clones, 65% to 70% of them singletons. The CDR3 extends over 14 amino acids. Trimming left V 7 bases short and J 4 bases short, with 16 bases between. CDR1 is MNHEY and CDR2 is SMNVEV in the germline V gene (reference sequence). The table lists this clone with a few counts. The antigen is unknown. Specimens obtained from alopecia areata patients comprised lesional scalp punch biopsies and peripheral blood.

Sequenced material: skin, taken at week 0. The genes are TRBV27 and TRBJ1-2, with a weak D call TRBD1 (6 bases). The receptor comes from a human donor with alopecia areata. The CDR3 DNA reads as TGTGCCAGCAACTTCAGGGGCAGCCTCTATGGCTACACCTTC. This sequence encodes CASNFRGSLYGYTF.